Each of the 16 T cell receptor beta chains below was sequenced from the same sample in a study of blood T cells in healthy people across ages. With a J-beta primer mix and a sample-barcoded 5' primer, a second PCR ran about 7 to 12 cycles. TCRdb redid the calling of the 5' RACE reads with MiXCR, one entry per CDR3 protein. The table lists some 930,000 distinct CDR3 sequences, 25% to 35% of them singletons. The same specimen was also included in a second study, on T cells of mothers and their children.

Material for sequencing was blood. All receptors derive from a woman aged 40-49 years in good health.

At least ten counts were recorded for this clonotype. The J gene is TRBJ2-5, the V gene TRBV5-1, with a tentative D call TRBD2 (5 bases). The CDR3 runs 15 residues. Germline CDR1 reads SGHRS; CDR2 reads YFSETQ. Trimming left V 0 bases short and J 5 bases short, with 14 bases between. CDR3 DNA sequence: TGCGCCAGCAGCTTGGCGGGTAGCGTTGACGAGACCCAGTACTTC. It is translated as CASSLAGSVDETQYF.

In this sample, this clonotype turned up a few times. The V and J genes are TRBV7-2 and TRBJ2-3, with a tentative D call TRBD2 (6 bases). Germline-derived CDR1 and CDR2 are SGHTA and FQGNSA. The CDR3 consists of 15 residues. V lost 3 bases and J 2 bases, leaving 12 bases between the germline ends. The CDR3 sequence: CASSLWAGPTDTQYF. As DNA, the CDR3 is TGTGCCAGCAGCTTGTGGGCGGGGCCCACAGATACGCAGTATTTT.

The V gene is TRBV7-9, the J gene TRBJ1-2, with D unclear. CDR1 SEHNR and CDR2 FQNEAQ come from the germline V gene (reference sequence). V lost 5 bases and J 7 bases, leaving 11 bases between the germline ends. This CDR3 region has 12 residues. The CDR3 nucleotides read TGTGCCAGCAGCCCGGACCTTCCTGGCTACACCTTC. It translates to CASSPDLPGYTF.

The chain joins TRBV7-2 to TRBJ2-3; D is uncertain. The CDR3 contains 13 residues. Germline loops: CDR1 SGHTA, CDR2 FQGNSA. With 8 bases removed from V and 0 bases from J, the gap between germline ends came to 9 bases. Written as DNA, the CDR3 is TGTGCCAGCTGTCGGCGTAGCACAGATACGCAGTATTTT. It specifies CASCRRSTDTQYF.

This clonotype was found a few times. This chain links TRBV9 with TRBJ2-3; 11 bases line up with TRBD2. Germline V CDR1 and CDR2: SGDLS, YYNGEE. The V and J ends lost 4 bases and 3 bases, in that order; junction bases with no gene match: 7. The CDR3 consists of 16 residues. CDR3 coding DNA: TGTGCCAGCAGCCTTAGCGGGGGGGGTGAGACAGATACGCAGTATTTT. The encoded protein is CASSLSGGGETDTQYF.

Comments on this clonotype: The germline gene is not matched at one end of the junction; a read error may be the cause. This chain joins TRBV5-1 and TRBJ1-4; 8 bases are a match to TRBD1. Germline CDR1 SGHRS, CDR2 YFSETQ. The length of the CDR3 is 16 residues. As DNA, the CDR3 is TGCGTCAGCAGCCCTGGACAGGGCCTATATAATGAAAAACTGTTTTTT. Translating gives CVSSPGQGLYNEKLFF. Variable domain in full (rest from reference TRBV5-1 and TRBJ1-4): KAGVTQTPRYLIKTRGQQVTLSCSPISGHRSVSWYQQTPGQGLQFLFEYFSETQRNKGNFPGRFSGRQFSNSRSEMNVSTLELGDSALYLCVSSPGQGLYNEKLFFGSGTQLSVL.

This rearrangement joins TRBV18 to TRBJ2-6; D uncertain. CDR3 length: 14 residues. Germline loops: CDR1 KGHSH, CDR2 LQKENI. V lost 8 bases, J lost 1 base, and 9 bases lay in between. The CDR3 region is CASRRVSGANVLTF. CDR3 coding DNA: TGTGCCAGCCGAAGGGTATCTGGGGCCAACGTCCTGACTTTC.

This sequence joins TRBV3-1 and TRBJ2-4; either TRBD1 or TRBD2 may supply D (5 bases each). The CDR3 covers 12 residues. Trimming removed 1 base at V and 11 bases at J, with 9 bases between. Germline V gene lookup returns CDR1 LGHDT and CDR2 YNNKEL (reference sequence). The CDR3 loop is CASSQAGTVQYF. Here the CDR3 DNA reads TGTGCCAGCAGCCAAGCGGGGACGGTTCAGTACTTC. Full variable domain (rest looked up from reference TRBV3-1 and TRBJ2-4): DTAVSQTPKYLVTQMGNDKSIKCEQNLGHDTMYWYKQDSKKFLKIMFSYNNKELIINETVPNRFSPKSPDKAHLNLHINSLELGDSAVYFCASSQAGTVQYFGAGTRLSVL.

The CDR3 DNA sequence: TGTGCCAGCAGCGCCCGACAGGGGGCTAGTGTAAAACTGTTTTTT. It translates to CASSARQGASVKLFF. The chain is built from TRBV7-2 and TRBJ1-4; 10 positions match TRBD1. The CDR3 covers 15 residues. Trimming took 5 bases from V and 10 from J; bases not matched to a gene: 10. CDR1 is SGHTA, CDR2 FQGNSA, per germline.

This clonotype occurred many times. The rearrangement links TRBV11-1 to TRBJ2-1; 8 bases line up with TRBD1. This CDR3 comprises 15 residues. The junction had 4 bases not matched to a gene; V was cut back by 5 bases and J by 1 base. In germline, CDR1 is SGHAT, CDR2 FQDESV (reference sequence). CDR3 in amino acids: CASSQQGESYNEQFF. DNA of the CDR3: TGTGCCAGCAGCCAACAGGGGGAGTCCTACAATGAGCAGTTCTTC.

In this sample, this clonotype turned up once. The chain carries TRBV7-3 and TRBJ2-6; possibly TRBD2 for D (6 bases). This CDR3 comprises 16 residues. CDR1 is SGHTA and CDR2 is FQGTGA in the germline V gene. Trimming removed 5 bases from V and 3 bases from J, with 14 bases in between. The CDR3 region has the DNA TGTGCCAGCAGCCGGGCGGGACCGTATGGGGCCAACGTCCTGACTTTC. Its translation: CASSRAGPYGANVLTF.

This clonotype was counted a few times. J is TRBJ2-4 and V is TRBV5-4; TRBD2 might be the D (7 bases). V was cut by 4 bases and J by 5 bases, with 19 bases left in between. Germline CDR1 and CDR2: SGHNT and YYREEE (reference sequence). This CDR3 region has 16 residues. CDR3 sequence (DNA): TGTGCCAGCAGCATGGGGGGGGGCAGGCCTGAAAACATTCAGTACTTC. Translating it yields CASSMGGGRPENIQYF.

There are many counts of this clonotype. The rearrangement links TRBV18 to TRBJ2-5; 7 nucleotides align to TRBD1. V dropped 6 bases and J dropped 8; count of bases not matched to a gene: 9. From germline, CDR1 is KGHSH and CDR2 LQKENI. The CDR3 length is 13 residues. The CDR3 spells CASSPGQVPTQYF. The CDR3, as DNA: TGTGCCAGCTCCCCAGGACAGGTGCCTACCCAGTACTTC.

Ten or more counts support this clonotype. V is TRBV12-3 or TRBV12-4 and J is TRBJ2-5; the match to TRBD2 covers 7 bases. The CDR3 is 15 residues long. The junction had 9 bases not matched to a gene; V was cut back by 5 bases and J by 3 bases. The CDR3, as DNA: TGTGCCAGCAGTCCGAGCAATGGGAGGGAAGAGACCCAGTACTTC. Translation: CASSPSNGREETQYF.

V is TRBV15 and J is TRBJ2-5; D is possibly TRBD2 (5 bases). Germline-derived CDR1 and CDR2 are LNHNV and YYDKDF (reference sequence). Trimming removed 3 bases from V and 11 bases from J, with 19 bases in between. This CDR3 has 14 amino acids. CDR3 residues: CATSSSLEENEQYF. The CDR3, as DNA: TGTGCCACCAGCAGCTCCTTGGAGGAGAATGAGCAGTACTTC.

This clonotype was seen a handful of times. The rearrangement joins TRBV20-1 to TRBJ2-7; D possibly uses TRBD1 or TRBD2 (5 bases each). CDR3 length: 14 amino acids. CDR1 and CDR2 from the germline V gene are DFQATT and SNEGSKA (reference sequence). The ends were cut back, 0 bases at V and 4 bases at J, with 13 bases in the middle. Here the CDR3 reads CSARDRGPGYEQYF. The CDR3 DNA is TGCAGTGCTAGAGATCGGGGCCCCGGGTACGAGCAGTACTTC.